This T cell receptor beta chain was captured by sequencing in a study of blood T cell repertoires in COVID-19. The data were produced by immunoSEQ multiplex PCR, yet TCRdb's version contains in-frame clones alone and is incomplete. The data show some 80,000 clones, with roughly 90% seen just once and approximately 16% held by the top ten. Germline V gives CDR1 MDHEN, CDR2 SYDVKM. The V gene end was trimmed by 7 bases and the J gene end by 6 bases; junction bases not matched to a gene: 7. This CDR3 has 13 amino acids. This chain uses TRBV28 with TRBJ2-7; 9 nucleotides agree with TRBD2. This sequence originates from a woman at least 80 years old with active or convalescent COVID-19. Sequenced input: peripheral blood. CDR3 DNA sequence: TGTGCCAGCAATGGCGGGGGGGCCGTCGAGCAGTACTTC. The encoded protein is CASNGGGAVEQYF.